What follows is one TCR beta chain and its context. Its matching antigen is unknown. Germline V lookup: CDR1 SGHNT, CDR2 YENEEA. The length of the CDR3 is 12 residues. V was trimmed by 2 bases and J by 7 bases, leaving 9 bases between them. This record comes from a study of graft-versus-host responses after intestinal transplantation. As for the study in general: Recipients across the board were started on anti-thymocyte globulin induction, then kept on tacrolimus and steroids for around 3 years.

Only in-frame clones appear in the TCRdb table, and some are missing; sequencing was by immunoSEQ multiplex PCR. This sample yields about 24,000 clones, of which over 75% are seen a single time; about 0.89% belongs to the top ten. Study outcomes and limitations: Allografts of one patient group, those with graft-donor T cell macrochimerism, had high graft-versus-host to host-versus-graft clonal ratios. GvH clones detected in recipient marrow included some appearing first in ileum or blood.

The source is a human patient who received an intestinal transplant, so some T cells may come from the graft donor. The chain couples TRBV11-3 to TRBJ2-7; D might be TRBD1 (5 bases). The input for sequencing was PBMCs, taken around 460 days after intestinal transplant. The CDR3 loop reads CASSLSGKEQYF. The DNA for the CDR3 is TGTGCCAGCAGCTTATCAGGGAAAGAGCAGTACTTC.